This paragraph reports one TCR beta chain. This entry belongs to a study of blood T cell repertoires in COVID-19. Study context: Both acute and convalescent COVID-19 samples were obtained from the United States, Italy and Spain.

Libraries were prepared by immunoSEQ multiplex PCR; TCRdb keeps only in-frame clonotypes and omits some of them. Found here are approximately 260,000 clones, 87% of them singletons; the top ten hold under 6.5%. CDR3 size: 15 residues. V was shortened by 2 bases and J by 2 bases, with 10 bases between the two germline ends. In germline, CDR1 is MNHEY, CDR2 SVGAGI. Everyone who took part was roughly 18 to 95 years old, and they came from about 25 US areas. Participant-reported clinical history was the basis for cohort assignment. The chain couples TRBV6-5 to TRBJ1-5; a possible D gene is TRBD1 (6 bases). The sequence was obtained from a young woman with acute COVID-19. The sequencing input was PBMCs or T cells enriched from blood (not recorded which). CDR3 coding DNA: TGTGCCAGCAGTTACGTGGGGGCGCGCAATCAGCCCCAGCATTTT. This sequence encodes CASSYVGARNQPQHF.